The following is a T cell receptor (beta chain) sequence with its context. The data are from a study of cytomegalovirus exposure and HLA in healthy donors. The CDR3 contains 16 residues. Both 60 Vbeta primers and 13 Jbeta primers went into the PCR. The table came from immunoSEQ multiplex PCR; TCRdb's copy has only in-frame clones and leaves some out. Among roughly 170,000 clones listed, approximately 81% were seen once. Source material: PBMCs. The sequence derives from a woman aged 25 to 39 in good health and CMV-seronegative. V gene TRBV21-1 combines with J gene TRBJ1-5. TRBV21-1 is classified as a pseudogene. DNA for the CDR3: TGTGCCAGCAGCAAATCCCTTGGGGGGGCGCATCAGCCCCAGCATTTT. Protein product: CASSKSLGGAHQPQHF.